The clone carrying this TCR beta chain was counted a few times. Its cognate antigen is unknown. The data stem from a study of shared clonotypes between healthy human individuals. About the study: The cohort had a couple of women and a few men, ages 18 to 49. Used for every donor were three CD4 naive, three CD4 memory, two CD8 naive and one CD8 memory plate.

Whole-study findings and limits: Larger estimated richness was generally seen in naive subsets than in memory subsets. Shared across several donors were about 4.8% of the naive CD4 clonotypes.

Sequenced by immunoSEQ multiplex PCR; TCRdb stores in-frame clones only, minus some. This table holds hundreds of thousands of clones, 74% found once. This sequence was found in a woman aged 30 to 39 in good health. Material: memory CD4+ T cells sorted from blood. Subset indicated: CD45RA-negative fraction.

CDR3 loop: CASSLSDRGLGEQYF. The CDR3 DNA follows: TGTGCCAGCAGTTTATCGGACAGGGGGCTAGGGGAGCAGTACTTC. This chain joins TRBV27 and TRBJ2-7; 11 nucleotides match TRBD1. V lost 0 bases, J lost 7 bases, and 5 bases stayed unmatched. The CDR3 spans 15 residues. Germline CDR1 is MNHEY and CDR2 is SMNVEV (reference sequence).